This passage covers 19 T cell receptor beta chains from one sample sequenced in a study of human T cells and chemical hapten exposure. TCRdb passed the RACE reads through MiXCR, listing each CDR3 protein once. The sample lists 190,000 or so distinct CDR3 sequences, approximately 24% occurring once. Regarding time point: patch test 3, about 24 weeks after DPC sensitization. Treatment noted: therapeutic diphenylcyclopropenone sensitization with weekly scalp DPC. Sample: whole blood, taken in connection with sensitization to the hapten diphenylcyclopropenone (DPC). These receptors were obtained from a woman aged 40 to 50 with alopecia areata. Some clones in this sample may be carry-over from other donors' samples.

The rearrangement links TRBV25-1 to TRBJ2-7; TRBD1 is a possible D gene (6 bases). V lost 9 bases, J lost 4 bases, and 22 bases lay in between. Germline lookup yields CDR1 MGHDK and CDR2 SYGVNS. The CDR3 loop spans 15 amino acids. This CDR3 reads CARADSLLIRYEQYF. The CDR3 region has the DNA TGTGCCAGGGCGGACAGCCTCCTAATACGATACGAGCAGTACTTC.

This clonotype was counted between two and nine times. CDR3 DNA sequence: TGTGCCAGCAGTGATAGCGGCGGGGGCGAGACCCAGTACTTC. Its translation is CASSDSGGGETQYF. The chain combines TRBV6-1 with TRBJ2-5, with D possibly matching TRBD2 (7 bases). Trimming pared 3 bases from V and 5 bases from J, leaving 13 bases between. This CDR3 is built from 14 residues. CDR1 and CDR2 (germline): MNHNS, SASEGT.

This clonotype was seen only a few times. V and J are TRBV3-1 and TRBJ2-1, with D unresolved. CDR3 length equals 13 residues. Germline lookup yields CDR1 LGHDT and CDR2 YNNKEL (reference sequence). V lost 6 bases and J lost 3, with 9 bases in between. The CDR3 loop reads CASSPASYNEQFF. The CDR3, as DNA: TGTGCCAGCAGTCCCGCCAGCTACAATGAGCAGTTCTTC.

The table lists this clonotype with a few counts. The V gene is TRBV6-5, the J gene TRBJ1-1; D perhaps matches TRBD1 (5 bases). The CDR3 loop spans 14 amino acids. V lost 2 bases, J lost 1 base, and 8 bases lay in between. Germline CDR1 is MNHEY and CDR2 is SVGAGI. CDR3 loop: CASSYLDRNTEAFF. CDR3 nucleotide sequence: TGTGCCAGCAGTTACCTAGACAGGAACACTGAAGCTTTCTTT.

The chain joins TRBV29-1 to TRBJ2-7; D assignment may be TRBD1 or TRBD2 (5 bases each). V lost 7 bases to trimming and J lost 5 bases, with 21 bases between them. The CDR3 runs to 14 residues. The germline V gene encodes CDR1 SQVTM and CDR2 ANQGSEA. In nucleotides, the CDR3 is TGCAGCGCTGGGCGGCAGGGAGTATGGGACGAGCAGTACTTC. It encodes CSAGRQGVWDEQYF.

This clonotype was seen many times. DNA of the CDR3: TGTGCCAGCAGTTACTCGGTATCCCTGGCCAAAAACATTCAGTACTTC. Protein sequence: CASSYSVSLAKNIQYF. V usage is TRBV6-2 or TRBV6-3 and J usage is TRBJ2-4; D is unclear. Germline lookup yields CDR1 MNHEY and CDR2 SVGEGT. With 0 bases removed from V and 1 base from J, the gap between germline ends came to 10 bases. The CDR3 runs to 16 residues.

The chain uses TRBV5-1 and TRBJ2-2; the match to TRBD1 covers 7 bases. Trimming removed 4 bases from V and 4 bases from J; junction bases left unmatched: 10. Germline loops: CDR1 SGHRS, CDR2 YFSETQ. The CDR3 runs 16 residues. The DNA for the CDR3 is TGCGCCAGCAGCCCCAGGGACAGTGCTCCCACCGGGGAGCTGTTTTTT. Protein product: CASSPRDSAPTGELFF.

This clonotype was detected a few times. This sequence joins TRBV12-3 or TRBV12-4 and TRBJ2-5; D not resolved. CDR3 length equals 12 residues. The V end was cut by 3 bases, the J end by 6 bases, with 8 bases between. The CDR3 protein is CASSLAGQTQYF. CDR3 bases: TGTGCCAGCAGTTTGGCTGGTCAGACCCAGTACTTC.

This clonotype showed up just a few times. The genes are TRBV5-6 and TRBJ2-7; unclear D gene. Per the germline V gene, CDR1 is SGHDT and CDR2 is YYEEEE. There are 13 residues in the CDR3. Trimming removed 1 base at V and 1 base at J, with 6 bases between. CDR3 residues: CASSLYQSYEQYF. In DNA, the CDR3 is TGTGCCAGCAGCTTGTACCAGTCCTACGAGCAGTACTTC.

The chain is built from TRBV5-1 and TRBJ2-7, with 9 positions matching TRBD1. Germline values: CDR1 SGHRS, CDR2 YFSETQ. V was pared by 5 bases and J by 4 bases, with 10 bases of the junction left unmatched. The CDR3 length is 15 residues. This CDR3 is CASSFTGGGPYEQYF. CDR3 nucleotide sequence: TGCGCCAGCAGTTTTACAGGGGGCGGACCGTACGAGCAGTACTTC.

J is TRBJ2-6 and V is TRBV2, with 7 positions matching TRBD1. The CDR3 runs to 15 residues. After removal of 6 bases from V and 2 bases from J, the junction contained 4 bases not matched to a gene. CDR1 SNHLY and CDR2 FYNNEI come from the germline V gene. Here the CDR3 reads CASRLQGTGANVLTF. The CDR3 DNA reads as TGTGCCAGCAGATTACAGGGGACTGGGGCCAACGTCCTGACTTTC.

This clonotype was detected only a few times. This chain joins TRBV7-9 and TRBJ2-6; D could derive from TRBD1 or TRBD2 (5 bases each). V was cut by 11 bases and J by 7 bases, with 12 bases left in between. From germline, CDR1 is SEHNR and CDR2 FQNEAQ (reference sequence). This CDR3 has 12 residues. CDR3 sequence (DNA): TGTGCCTGCGATGGGGGTGCCAACGTCCTGACTTTC. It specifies CACDGGANVLTF.

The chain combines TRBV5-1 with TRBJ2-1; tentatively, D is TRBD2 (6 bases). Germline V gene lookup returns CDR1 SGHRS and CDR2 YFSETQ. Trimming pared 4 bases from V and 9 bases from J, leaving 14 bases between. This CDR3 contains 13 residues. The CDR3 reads CASSAEWGGEQFF. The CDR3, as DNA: TGCGCCAGCAGCGCAGAGTGGGGAGGTGAGCAGTTCTTC. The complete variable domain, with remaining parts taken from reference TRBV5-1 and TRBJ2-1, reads KAGVTQTPRYLIKTRGQQVTLSCSPISGHRSVSWYQQTPGQGLQFLFEYFSETQRNKGNFPGRFSGRQFSNSRSEMNVSTLELGDSALYLCASSAEWGGEQFFGPGTRLTVL.

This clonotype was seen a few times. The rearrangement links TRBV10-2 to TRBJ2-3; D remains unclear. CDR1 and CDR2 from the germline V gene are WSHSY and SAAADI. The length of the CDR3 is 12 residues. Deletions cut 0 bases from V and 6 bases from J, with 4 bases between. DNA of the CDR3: TGCGCCAGCAGTGAGTCCCTTGATACGCAGTATTTT. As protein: CASSESLDTQYF.

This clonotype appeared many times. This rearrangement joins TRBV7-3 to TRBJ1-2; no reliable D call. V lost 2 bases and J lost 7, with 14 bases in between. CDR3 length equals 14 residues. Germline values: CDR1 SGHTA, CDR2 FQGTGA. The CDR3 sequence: CASSLVAGPGGYTF. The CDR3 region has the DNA TGTGCCAGCAGCTTAGTAGCCGGCCCGGGTGGCTACACCTTC.

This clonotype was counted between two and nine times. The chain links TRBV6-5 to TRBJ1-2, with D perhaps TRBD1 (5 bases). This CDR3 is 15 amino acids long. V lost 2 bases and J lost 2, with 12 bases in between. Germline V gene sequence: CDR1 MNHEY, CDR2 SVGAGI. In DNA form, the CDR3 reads TGTGCCAGCAGTTACGATTACAGGAAAAACTATGGCTACACCTTC. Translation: CASSYDYRKNYGYTF.

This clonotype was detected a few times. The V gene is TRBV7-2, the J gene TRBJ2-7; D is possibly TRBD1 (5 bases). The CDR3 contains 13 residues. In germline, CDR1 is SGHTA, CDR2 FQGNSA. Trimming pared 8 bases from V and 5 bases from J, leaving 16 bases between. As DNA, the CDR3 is TGTGCCAGCGTCTTAGGGGCCGGGCACGAGCAGTACTTC. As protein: CASVLGAGHEQYF.

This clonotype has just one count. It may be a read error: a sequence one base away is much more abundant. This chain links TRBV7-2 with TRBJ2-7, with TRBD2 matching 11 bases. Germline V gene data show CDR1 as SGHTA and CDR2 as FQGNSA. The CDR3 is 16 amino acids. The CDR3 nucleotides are TGTGTCAGCAGCCTGGGGACTAGCGGATACTCCTACGAGCAGTACTTC. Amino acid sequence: CVSSLGTSGYSYEQYF.

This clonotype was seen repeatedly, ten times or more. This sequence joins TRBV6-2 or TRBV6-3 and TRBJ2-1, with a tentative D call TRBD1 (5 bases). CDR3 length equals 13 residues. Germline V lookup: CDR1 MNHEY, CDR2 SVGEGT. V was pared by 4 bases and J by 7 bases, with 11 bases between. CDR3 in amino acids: CASSSVRVNEQFF. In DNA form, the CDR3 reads TGTGCCAGCAGTTCGGTCAGGGTAAATGAGCAGTTCTTC.